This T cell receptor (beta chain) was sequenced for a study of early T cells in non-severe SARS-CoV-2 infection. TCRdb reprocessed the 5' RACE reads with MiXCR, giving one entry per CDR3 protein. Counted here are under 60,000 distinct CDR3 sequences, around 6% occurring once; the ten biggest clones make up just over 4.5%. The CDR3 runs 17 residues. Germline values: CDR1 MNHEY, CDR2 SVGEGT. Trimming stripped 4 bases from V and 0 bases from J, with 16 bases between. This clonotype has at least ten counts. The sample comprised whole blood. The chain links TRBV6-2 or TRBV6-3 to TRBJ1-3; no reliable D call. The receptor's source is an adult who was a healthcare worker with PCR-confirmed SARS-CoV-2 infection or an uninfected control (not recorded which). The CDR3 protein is CASSSIETRSSGNTIYF. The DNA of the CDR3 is TGTGCCAGCAGTTCCATCGAGACGAGGTCCTCTGGAAACACCATATATTTT.